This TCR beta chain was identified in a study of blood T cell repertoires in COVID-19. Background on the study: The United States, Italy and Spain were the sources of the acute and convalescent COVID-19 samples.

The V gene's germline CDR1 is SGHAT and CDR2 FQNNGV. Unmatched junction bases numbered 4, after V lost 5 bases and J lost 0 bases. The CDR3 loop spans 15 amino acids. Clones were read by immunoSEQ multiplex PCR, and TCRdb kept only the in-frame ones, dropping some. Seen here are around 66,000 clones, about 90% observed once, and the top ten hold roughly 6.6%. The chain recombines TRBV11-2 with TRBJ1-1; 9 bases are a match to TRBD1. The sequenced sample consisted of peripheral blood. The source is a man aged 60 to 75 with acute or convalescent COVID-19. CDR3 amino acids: CASSTRQGVNTEAFF. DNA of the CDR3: TGTGCCAGCAGCACGCGACAGGGGGTGAACACTGAAGCTTTCTTT.